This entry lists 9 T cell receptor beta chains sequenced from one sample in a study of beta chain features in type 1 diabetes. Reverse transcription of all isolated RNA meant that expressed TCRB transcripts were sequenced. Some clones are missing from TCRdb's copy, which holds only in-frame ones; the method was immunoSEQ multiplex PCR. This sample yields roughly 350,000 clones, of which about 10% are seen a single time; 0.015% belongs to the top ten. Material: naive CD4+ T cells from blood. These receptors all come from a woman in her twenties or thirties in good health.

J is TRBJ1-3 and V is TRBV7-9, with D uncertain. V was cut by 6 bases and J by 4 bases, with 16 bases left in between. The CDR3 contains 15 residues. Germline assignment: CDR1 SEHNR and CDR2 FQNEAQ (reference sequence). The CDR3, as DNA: TGTGCCAGCAGAGACGTTCTTAGCGCGGGAAACACCATATATTTT. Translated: CASRDVLSAGNTIYF.

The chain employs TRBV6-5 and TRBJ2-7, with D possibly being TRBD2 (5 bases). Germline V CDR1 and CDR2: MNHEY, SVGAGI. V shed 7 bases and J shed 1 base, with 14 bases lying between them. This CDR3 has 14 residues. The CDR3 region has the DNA TGTGCCAGCAAGGACGGGGTCCTTTCCTACGAGCAGTACTTC. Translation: CASKDGVLSYEQYF.

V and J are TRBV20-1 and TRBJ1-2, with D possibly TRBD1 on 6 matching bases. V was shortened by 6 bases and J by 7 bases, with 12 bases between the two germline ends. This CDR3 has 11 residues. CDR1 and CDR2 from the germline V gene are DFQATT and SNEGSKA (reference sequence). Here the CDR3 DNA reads TGCAGTGCCCCAGCGGACAGTGGCTACACCTTC. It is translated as CSAPADSGYTF.

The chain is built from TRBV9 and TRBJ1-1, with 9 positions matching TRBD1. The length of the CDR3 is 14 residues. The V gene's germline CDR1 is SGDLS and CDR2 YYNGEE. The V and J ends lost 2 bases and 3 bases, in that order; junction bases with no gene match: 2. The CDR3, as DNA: TGTGCCAGCAGCGTTGGACAGGGGTACACTGAAGCTTTCTTT. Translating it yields CASSVGQGYTEAFF.

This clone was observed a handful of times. CDR3 bases: TGTGCCAGCAGCTTGTTCTCCGAGCAGTACTTC. This encodes CASSLFSEQYF. The chain links TRBV7-2 to TRBJ2-7; no definite D call. V lost 3 bases and J lost 6, with 6 bases in between. The CDR3 loop spans 11 amino acids. The V gene's germline CDR1 is SGHTA and CDR2 FQGNSA.

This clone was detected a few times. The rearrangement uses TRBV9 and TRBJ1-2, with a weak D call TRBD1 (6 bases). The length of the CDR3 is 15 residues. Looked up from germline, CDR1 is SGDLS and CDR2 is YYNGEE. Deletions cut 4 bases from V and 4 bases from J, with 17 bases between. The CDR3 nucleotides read TGTGCCAGCAGCCCCCCGACTCCGACAGGCTATGGCTACACCTTC. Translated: CASSPPTPTGYGYTF.

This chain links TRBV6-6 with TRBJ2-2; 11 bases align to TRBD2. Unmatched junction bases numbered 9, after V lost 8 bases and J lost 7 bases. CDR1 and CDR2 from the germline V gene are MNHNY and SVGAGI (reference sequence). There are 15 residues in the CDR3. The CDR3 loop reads CASSLLAGDVGELFF. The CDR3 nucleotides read TGTGCCAGCTCGCTACTAGCGGGAGATGTCGGGGAGCTGTTTTTT.

The CDR3 loop reads CASAGQGGTETQYF. CDR3 sequence (DNA): TGTGCTAGTGCGGGACAGGGGGGGACAGAGACCCAGTACTTC. The chain combines TRBV12-5 with TRBJ2-5, with 11 bases identical to TRBD1. V lost 7 bases and J lost 4; bases outside the gene matches: 5. The CDR3 sequence is 14 residues long. Germline V gene sequence: CDR1 LGHNT, CDR2 FRNRAP.

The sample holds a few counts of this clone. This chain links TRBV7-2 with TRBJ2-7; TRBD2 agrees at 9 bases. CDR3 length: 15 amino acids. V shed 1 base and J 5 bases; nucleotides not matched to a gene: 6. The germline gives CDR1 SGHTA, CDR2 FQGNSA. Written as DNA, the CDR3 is TGTGCCAGCAGCTTAGGCCCGCTAGCGGGAAACGAGCAGTACTTC. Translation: CASSLGPLAGNEQYF. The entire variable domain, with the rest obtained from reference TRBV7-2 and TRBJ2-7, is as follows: GAGVSQSPSNKVTEKGKDVELRCDPISGHTALYWYRQSLGQGLEFLIYFQGNSAPDKSGLPSDRFSAERTGGSVSTLTIQRTQQEDSAVYLCASSLGPLAGNEQYFGPGTRLTVT.